The T cell receptor (beta chain) described here comes from a study of cytomegalovirus exposure and HLA in healthy donors. CDR1 is LNHDA, CDR2 SQIVND, per germline (reference sequence). This CDR3 is built from 16 residues. Unmatched junction bases numbered 6, after V lost 3 bases and J lost 6 bases. It was with 60 Vbeta and 13 Jbeta primers that the PCR ran. Sequencing was performed with immunoSEQ multiplex PCR; in TCRdb, only in-frame clones are kept and a portion is missing. The profile shows around 130,000 clones, 65% to 85% of them singletons. The source of this sequence is a boy between 5 and 17 years old in good health and CMV-seronegative. The genes are TRBV19 and TRBJ2-5; 14 bases are shared with TRBD2. The sequencing sample was made of PBMCs. CDR3 amino acids: CASSIEGLAGGKTQYF. For the CDR3, the DNA is TGTGCCAGTAGTATTGAAGGACTAGCGGGAGGCAAGACCCAGTACTTC. The full variable domain, with the rest looked up from reference TRBV19 and TRBJ2-5, is DGGITQSPKYLFRKEGQNVTLSCEQNLNHDAMYWYRQDPGQGLRLIYYSQIVNDFQKGDIAEGYSVSREKKESFPLTVTSAQKNPTAFYLCASSIEGLAGGKTQYFGPGTRLLVL.